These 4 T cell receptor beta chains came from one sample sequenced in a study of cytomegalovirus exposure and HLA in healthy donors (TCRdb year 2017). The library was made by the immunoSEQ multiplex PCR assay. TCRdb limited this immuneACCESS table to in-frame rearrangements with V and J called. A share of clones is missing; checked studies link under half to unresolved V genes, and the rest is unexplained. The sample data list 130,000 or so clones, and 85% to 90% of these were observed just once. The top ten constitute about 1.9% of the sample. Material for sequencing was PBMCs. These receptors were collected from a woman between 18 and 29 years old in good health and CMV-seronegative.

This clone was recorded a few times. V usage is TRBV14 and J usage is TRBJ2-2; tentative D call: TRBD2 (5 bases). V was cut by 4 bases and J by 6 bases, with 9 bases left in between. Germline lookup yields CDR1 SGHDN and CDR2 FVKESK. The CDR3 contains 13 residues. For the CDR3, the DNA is TGTGCCAGCAGCCGAAATAGCGCCGGGGAGCTGTTTTTT. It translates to CASSRNSAGELFF.

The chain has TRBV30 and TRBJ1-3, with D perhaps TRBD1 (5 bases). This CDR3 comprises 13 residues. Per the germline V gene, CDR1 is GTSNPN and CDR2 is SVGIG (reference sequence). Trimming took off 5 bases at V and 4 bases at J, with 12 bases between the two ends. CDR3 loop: CAWRDGGGNTIYF. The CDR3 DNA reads TGTGCCTGGCGAGACGGGGGGGGAAACACCATATATTTT.

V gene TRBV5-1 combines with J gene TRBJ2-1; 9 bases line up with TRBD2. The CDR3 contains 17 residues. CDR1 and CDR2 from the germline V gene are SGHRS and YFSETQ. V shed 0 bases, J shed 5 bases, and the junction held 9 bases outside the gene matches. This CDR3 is CASSLGNRLAGNNEQFF. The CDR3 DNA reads TGCGCCAGCAGCTTGGGAAACCGGCTAGCGGGAAACAATGAGCAGTTCTTC.

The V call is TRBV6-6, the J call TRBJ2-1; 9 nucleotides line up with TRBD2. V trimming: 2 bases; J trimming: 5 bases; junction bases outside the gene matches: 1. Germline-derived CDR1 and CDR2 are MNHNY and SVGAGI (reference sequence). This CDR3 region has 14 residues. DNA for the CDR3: TGTGCCAGCAGTTACGGGACTAGCCACAATGAGCAGTTCTTC. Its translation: CASSYGTSHNEQFF.